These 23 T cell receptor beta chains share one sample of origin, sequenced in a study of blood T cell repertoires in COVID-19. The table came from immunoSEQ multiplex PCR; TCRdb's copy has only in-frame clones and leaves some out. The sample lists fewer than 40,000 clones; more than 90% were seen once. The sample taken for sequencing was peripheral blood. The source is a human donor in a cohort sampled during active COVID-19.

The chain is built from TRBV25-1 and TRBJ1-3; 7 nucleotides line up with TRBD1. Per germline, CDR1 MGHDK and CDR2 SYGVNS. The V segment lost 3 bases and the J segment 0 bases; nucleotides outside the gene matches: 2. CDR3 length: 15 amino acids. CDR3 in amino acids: CASSDRDSSGNTIYF. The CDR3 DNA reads TGTGCCAGCAGTGATAGGGACAGCTCTGGAAACACCATATATTTT.

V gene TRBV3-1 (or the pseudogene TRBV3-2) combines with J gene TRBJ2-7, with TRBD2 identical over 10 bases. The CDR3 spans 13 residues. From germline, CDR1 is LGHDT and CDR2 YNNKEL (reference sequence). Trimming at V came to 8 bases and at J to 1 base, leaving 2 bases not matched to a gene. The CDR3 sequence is CASLLAGSYEQYF. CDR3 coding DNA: TGTGCCAGCCTACTAGCGGGGTCCTACGAGCAGTACTTC.

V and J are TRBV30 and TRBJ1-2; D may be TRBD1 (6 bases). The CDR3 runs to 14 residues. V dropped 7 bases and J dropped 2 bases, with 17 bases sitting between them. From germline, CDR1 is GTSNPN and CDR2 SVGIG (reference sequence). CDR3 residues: CASAVWQGNYGYTF. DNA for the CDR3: TGTGCCTCGGCTGTCTGGCAGGGGAACTATGGCTACACCTTC.

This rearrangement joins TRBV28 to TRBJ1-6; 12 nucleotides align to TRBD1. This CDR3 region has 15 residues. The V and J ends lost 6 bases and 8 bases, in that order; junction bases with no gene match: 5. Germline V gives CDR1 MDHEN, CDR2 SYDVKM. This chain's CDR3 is CASRDRDRGHSPLHF. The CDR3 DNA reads TGTGCCAGCAGAGATCGGGACAGGGGGCATTCACCCCTCCACTTT.

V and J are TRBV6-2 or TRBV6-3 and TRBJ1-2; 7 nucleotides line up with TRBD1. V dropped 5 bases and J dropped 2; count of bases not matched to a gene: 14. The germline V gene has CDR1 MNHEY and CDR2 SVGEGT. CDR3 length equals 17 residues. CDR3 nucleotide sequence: TGTGCCAGCAGTCATGGACAGGCGGCCGATCCCAACTATGGCTACACCTTC. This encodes CASSHGQAADPNYGYTF.

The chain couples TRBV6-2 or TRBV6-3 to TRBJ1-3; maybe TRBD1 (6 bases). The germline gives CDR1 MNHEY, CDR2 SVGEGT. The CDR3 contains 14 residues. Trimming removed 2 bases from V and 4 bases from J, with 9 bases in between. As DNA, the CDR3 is TGTGCCAGCAGTTACGCCGACAGGGGAAACACCATATATTTT. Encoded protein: CASSYADRGNTIYF.

Here the CDR3 DNA reads TGCGCCAGCAGCCAAGATCTCACGAGCGGGGGCCAAGATACGCAGTATTTT. Translation gives CASSQDLTSGGQDTQYF. This chain uses TRBV4-1 with TRBJ2-3; 8 bases are shared with TRBD2. CDR1 MGHRA and CDR2 YSYEKL come from the germline V gene. The CDR3 length is 17 residues. V gave up 0 bases and J gave up 5 bases; unmatched junction bases: 10.

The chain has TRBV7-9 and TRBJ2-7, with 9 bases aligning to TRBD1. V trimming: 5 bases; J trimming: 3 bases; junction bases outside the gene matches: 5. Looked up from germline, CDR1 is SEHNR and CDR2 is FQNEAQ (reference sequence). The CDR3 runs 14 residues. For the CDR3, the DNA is TGTGCCAGCAGCGCCCGGACAGGGGACTACGAGCAGTACTTC. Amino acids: CASSARTGDYEQYF.

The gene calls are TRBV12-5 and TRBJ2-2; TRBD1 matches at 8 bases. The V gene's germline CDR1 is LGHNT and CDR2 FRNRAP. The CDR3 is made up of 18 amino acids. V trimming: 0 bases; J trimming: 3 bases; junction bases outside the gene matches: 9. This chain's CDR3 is CASGLVRTGTGYTGELFF. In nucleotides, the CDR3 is TGTGCTAGTGGTTTGGTAAGAACCGGGACAGGATACACCGGGGAGCTGTTTTTT. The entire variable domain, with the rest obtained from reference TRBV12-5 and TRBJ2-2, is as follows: DARVTQTPRHKVTEMGQEVTMRCQPILGHNTVFWYRQTMMQGLELLAYFRNRAPLDDSGMPKDRFSAEMPDATLATLKIQPSEPRDSAVYFCASGLVRTGTGYTGELFFGEGSRLTVL.

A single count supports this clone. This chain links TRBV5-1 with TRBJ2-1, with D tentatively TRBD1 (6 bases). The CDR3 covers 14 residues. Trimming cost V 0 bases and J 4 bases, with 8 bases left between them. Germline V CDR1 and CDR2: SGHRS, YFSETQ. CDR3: CASSLDREYNEQFF. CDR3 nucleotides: TGCGCCAGCAGCTTGGACAGGGAGTACAATGAGCAGTTCTTC.

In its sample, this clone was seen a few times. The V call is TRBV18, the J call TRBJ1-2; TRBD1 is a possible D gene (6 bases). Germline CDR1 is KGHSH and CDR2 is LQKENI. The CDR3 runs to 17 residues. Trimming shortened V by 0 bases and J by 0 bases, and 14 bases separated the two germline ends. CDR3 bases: TGTGCCAGCTCACCACCTAACAGGGTTTTCCCTAACTATGGCTACACCTTC. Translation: CASSPPNRVFPNYGYTF.

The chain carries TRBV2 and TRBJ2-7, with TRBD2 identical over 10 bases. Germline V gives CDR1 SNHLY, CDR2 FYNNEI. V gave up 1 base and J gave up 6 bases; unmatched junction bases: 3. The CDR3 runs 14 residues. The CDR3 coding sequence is TGTGCCAGCAGTGAAGACCTAGCGGGAGTCGAGCAGTACTTC. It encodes CASSEDLAGVEQYF.

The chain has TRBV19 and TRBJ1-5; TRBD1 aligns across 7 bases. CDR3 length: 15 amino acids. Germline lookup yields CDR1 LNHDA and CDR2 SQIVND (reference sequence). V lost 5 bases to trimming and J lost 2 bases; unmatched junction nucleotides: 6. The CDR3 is CASSVLGQGNQPQHF. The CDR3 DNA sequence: TGTGCCAGTAGTGTGCTCGGACAGGGCAATCAGCCCCAGCATTTT.

CDR3 DNA sequence: TGTGCCAGCTACAAAGGGGGCGCGGGCACCGGGGAGCTGTTTTTT. Encoded protein: CASYKGGAGTGELFF. The V call is TRBV18, the J call TRBJ2-2; 7 bases are a match to TRBD1. V was clipped by 7 bases and J by 4 bases; unmatched bases: 9. From germline, CDR1 is KGHSH and CDR2 LQKENI. This CDR3 has 15 residues.

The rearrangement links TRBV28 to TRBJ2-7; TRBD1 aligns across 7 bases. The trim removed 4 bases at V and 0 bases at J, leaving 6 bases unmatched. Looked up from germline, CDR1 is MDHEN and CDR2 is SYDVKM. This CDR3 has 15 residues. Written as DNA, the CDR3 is TGTGCCAGCAGTTCCCCGGGACAGCCCTCCTACGAGCAGTACTTC. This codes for CASSSPGQPSYEQYF. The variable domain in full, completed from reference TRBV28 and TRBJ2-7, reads DVKVTQSSRYLVKRTGEKVFLECVQDMDHENMFWYRQDPGLGLRLIYFSYDVKMKEKGDIPEGYSVSREKKERFSLILESASTNQTSMYLCASSSPGQPSYEQYFGPGTRLTVT.

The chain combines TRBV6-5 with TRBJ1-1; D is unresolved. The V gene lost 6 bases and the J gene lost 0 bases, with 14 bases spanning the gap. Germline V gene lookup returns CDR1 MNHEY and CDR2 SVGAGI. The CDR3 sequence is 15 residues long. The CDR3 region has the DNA TGTGCCAGCAGCCGCGTTCGGGGAATGAACACTGAAGCTTTCTTT. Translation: CASSRVRGMNTEAFF.

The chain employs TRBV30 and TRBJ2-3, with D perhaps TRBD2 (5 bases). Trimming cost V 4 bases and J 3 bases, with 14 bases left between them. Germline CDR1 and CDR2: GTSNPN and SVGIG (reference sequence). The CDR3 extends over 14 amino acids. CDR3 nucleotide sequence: TGTGCCTGGACCCGGACTGGTTCGACAGATACGCAGTATTTT. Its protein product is CAWTRTGSTDTQYF.

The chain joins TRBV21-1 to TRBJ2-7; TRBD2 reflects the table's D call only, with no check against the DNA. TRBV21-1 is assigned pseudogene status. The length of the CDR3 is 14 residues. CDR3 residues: CASSNREGRYEQYF. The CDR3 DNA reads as TGTGCCAGCAGCAATAGGGAGGGCCGCTACGAGCAGTACTTC.

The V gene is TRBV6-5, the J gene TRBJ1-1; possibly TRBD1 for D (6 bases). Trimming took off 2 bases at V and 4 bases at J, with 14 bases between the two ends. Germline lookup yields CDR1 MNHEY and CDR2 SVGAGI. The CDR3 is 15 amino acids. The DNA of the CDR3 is TGTGCCAGCAGTTACGGACAGAGCCTTCTCACTGAAGCTTTCTTT. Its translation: CASSYGQSLLTEAFF.

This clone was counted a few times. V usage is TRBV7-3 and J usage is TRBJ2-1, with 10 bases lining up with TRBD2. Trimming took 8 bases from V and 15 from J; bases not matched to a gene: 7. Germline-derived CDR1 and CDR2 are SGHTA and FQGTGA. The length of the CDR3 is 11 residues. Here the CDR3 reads CASRASGRLFF. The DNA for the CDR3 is TGTGCCAGCCGGGCTAGCGGGAGACTGTTCTTC. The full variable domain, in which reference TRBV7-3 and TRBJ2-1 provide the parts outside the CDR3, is GAGVSQTPSNKVTEKGKYVELRCDPISGHTALYWYRQSLGQGPEFLIYFQGTGAADDSGLPNDRFFAVRPEGSVSTLKIQRTERGDSAVYLCASRASGRLFFGPGTRLTVL.

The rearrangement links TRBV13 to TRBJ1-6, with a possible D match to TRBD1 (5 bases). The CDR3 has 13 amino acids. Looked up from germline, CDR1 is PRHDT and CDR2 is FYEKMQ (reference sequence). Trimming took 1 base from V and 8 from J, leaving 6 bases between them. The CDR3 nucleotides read TGTGCCAGCAGCTTAGTAGGGGATTCACCCCTCCACTTT. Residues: CASSLVGDSPLHF.

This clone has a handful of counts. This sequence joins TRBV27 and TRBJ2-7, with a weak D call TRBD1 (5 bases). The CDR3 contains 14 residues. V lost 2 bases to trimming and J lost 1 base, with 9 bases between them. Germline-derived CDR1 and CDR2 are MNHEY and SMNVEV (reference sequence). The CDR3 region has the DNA TGTGCCAGCAGTTTAAGGGCAGGGTCCTACGAGCAGTACTTC. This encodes CASSLRAGSYEQYF.

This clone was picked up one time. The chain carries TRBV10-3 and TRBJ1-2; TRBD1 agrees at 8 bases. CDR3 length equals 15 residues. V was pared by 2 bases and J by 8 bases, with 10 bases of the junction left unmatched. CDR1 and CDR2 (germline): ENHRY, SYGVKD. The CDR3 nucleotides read TGTGCCATCAGTGAGCTGGGACAGGCCATCTACGGCTACACCTTC. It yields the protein CAISELGQAIYGYTF.